One and the same sample provided the 27 T cell receptor beta chains below, sequenced in a study of technical replicates of blood from a few donors. Sequencing used immunoSEQ multiplex PCR; TCRdb keeps in-frame clones, though not all of them. The table has more than 90,000 clones, 95% seen once. Sequenced input: T cells isolated from PBMCs. Every receptor here comes from a human donor in good health.

CDR3 bases: TGCGCCAGCAGTGAGTACAGGTACTACGAGCAGTACTTC. Translation gives CASSEYRYYEQYF. The rearrangement joins TRBV10-1 to TRBJ2-7, with a tentative D call TRBD1 (5 bases). V lost 1 base and J 3 bases, leaving 7 bases between the germline ends. There are 13 residues in the CDR3. In germline, CDR1 is WNHNN, CDR2 SYGVQD (reference sequence).

The chain carries TRBV19 and TRBJ2-6; no definite D call. The CDR3 spans 15 residues. V was pared by 6 bases and J by 0 bases, with 9 bases between. Germline CDR1 and CDR2: LNHDA and SQIVND (reference sequence). The CDR3 DNA reads as TGTGCCAGTAGACAACGTCGCTCTGGGGCCAACGTCCTGACTTTC. It codes for CASRQRRSGANVLTF.

The rearrangement uses TRBV28 and TRBJ1-2, with TRBD1 matching 9 bases. V lost 7 bases, J lost 8 bases, and 14 bases stayed unmatched. Per the germline V gene, CDR1 is MDHEN and CDR2 is SYDVKM. The length of the CDR3 is 15 residues. CDR3 loop: CASIDAGTGSLGYTF. CDR3 DNA sequence: TGTGCCAGCATAGACGCCGGGACAGGGAGTTTGGGCTACACCTTC.

This clone was seen only once. The V gene is TRBV29-1, the J gene TRBJ1-2, with TRBD1 identical over 7 bases. The CDR3 has 14 amino acids. V lost 6 bases to trimming and J lost 5 bases; unmatched junction nucleotides: 12. Per the germline V gene, CDR1 is SQVTM and CDR2 is ANQGSEA. CDR3 in DNA: TGCAGCGTCGTTCTAGGACAGGAGGATTATGGCTACACCTTC. This encodes CSVVLGQEDYGYTF.

V gene TRBV28 combines with J gene TRBJ1-1; 7 nucleotides line up with TRBD1. V was clipped by 8 bases and J by 4 bases; unmatched bases: 7. The CDR3 sequence is 13 residues long. Germline CDR1 is MDHEN and CDR2 is SYDVKM. The CDR3 loop is CASRQQGGTEAFF. CDR3 sequence (DNA): TGTGCCAGCCGACAGCAGGGGGGCACTGAAGCTTTCTTT.

V usage is TRBV9 and J usage is TRBJ2-1; D is perhaps TRBD2 (5 bases). This CDR3 has 15 residues. Trimming removed 1 base from V and 6 bases from J, with 14 bases in between. Looked up from germline, CDR1 is SGDLS and CDR2 is YYNGEE. CDR3 protein: CASSVRELKANEQFF. Here the CDR3 DNA reads TGTGCCAGCAGCGTAAGGGAGCTCAAGGCCAATGAGCAGTTCTTC.

V is TRBV12-5 and J is TRBJ1-1; weak D call: TRBD1 (6 bases). The germline gives CDR1 LGHNT, CDR2 FRNRAP. V was trimmed by 1 base and J by 3 bases, leaving 21 bases between them. This CDR3 is built from 18 residues. CDR3: CASGLAPGQFRLYTEAFF. In nucleotides, the CDR3 is TGTGCTAGTGGTTTGGCCCCCGGACAGTTTCGGTTGTACACTGAAGCTTTCTTT.

The rearrangement uses TRBV6-1 and TRBJ2-3; tentative D call: TRBD1 (6 bases). V lost 4 bases and J 7 bases, leaving 12 bases between the germline ends. The CDR3 has 13 amino acids. Germline-derived CDR1 and CDR2 are MNHNS and SASEGT. As DNA, the CDR3 is TGTGCCAGCAGTGCGGACAGCTTATATACGCAGTATTTT. Translation: CASSADSLYTQYF.

The rearrangement joins TRBV4-3 to TRBJ1-2, with TRBD1 matching 10 bases. The V gene end was trimmed by 0 bases and the J gene end by 4 bases; junction bases not matched to a gene: 2. The CDR3 contains 15 residues. Per germline, CDR1 LGHNA and CDR2 YSLEER. CDR3 DNA sequence: TGCGCCAGCAGCCAAGATCGGGACAGGGGCTATGGCTACACCTTC. Protein product: CASSQDRDRGYGYTF.

This rearrangement joins TRBV9 to TRBJ2-1; TRBD2 aligns across 9 bases. The CDR3 length is 18 residues. Trimming removed 1 base from V and 8 bases from J; junction bases left unmatched: 16. Germline CDR1 is SGDLS and CDR2 is YYNGEE. DNA for the CDR3: TGTGCCAGCAGCGTATACCCCACTGCGGGAGGGCCAGTGGATGAGCAGTTCTTC. As protein: CASSVYPTAGGPVDEQFF.

The V gene is TRBV5-1, the J gene TRBJ2-7; TRBD2 agrees at 11 bases. Germline V CDR1 and CDR2: SGHRS, YFSETQ. The CDR3 extends over 18 amino acids. V gave up 1 base and J gave up 2 bases; unmatched junction bases: 11. The CDR3 DNA reads as TGCGCCAGCAGCTTGACTACTAGCGGGAGATTTGAAACCTACGAGCAGTACTTC. This codes for CASSLTTSGRFETYEQYF. Supplemented by reference TRBV5-1 and TRBJ2-7, the full variable domain reads KAGVTQTPRYLIKTRGQQVTLSCSPISGHRSVSWYQQTPGQGLQFLFEYFSETQRNKGNFPGRFSGRQFSNSRSEMNVSTLELGDSALYLCASSLTTSGRFETYEQYFGPGTRLTVT.

V gene TRBV7-9 combines with J gene TRBJ1-1; TRBD1 matches at 9 bases. V lost 6 bases to trimming and J lost 2 bases; unmatched junction nucleotides: 7. CDR1 is SEHNR, CDR2 FQNEAQ, per germline (reference sequence). This CDR3 is 15 amino acids long. CDR3 amino acids: CASSLGQGLNTEAFF. CDR3 in DNA: TGTGCCAGCAGTCTTGGACAGGGGCTAAACACTGAAGCTTTCTTT.

This clone appeared once. This chain links TRBV5-5 with TRBJ2-7; 10 bases are shared with TRBD1. This CDR3 is 14 amino acids long. From germline, CDR1 is SGHKS and CDR2 YYEKEE (reference sequence). Losses at the gene ends were 5 bases for V and 5 bases for J; bases not matched to a gene: 7. CDR3 protein: CASRPGQGFDEQYF. The CDR3 DNA follows: TGTGCCAGCAGGCCGGGACAGGGGTTCGACGAGCAGTACTTC.

V is TRBV6-5 and J is TRBJ2-5; 8 bases map to TRBD1. The junction had 9 bases not matched to a gene; V was cut back by 10 bases and J by 5 bases. Germline V gene lookup returns CDR1 MNHEY and CDR2 SVGAGI. The CDR3 has 13 amino acids. The CDR3 sequence: CATRQGSRETQYF. CDR3 sequence (DNA): TGTGCCACCCGACAGGGGTCGCGGGAGACCCAGTACTTC.

This chain uses TRBV9 with TRBJ2-1, with D uncertain. V shed 1 base and J shed 5 bases, with 4 bases lying between them. This CDR3 is 12 amino acids long. The germline CDR1 and CDR2 sequences are SGDLS and YYNGEE. This CDR3 reads CASSVTDNEQFF. Written as DNA, the CDR3 is TGTGCCAGCAGCGTAACGGACAATGAGCAGTTCTTC.

This rearrangement joins TRBV5-8 to TRBJ1-2; D may be TRBD1 (6 bases). The V gene lost 1 base and the J gene lost 3 bases, with 10 bases spanning the gap. Germline V CDR1 and CDR2: SGHTS, YDEGEE. The CDR3 runs to 14 residues. The CDR3 sequence: CASSLRTAYYGYTF. CDR3 bases: TGTGCCAGCAGCTTGAGGACAGCCTACTATGGCTACACCTTC.

The rearrangement links TRBV7-3 to TRBJ2-2, with 12 bases identical to TRBD2. The CDR3 is 14 amino acids. After removal of 5 bases from V and 6 bases from J, the junction contained 1 base not matched to a gene. Germline CDR1 is SGHTA and CDR2 is FQGTGA. The CDR3 is CASSRLAGAGELFF. DNA of the CDR3: TGTGCCAGCAGCCGACTAGCGGGAGCCGGGGAGCTGTTTTTT.

The chain is built from TRBV4-1 and TRBJ2-1; TRBD2 agrees at 7 bases. This CDR3 has 15 amino acids. CDR1 is MGHRA, CDR2 YSYEKL, per germline. V trimming: 1 base; J trimming: 8 bases; junction bases outside the gene matches: 8. CDR3 DNA sequence: TGCGCCAGCAGCCAAGTTGGCGGGAGTGGCGATGAGCAGTTCTTC. Translating it yields CASSQVGGSGDEQFF.

As for this clone: This sample also contains other DNA sequences that code for the same CDR3. This chain links TRBV2 with TRBJ1-4, with unresolved D. Germline CDR1 SNHLY, CDR2 FYNNEI. Trimming took off 10 bases at V and 3 bases at J, with 12 bases between the two ends. The CDR3 extends over 13 amino acids. Written as DNA, the CDR3 is TGTGCCACAACGACTTTAGCTAATGAAAAACTGTTTTTT. Translated, it gives CATTTLANEKLFF.

This clone was seen only once. This sequence joins TRBV7-2 and TRBJ2-1; D ambiguous. CDR3 length: 14 residues. Germline CDR1 is SGHTA and CDR2 is FQGNSA. The V and J ends lost 2 bases and 0 bases respectively, with 5 bases between them. The CDR3: CASSLTSSYNEQFF. CDR3 nucleotide sequence: TGTGCCAGCAGCTTAACCAGCTCCTACAATGAGCAGTTCTTC.

CDR3 nucleotides: TGTGCCAGCATAGCGGAATTCAACACTGAAGCTTTCTTT. This encodes CASIAEFNTEAFF. This sequence joins TRBV6-6 and TRBJ1-1; the D is unclear. This CDR3 is 13 amino acids long. CDR1 and CDR2 (germline): MNHNY, SVGAGI (reference sequence). Trimming left V 7 bases short and J 2 bases short, with 11 bases between.

This chain uses TRBV4-1 with TRBJ1-1; perhaps TRBD1 as D (6 bases). The CDR3 has 15 residues. V was cut by 3 bases and J by 2 bases, with 13 bases left in between. Germline-derived CDR1 and CDR2 are MGHRA and YSYEKL. This chain's CDR3 is CASSHLDSVNTEAFF. Written as DNA, the CDR3 is TGCGCCAGCAGCCATCTGGACAGTGTTAACACTGAAGCTTTCTTT.

The chain joins TRBV4-2 to TRBJ2-3; D ambiguous. This CDR3 has 13 amino acids. Germline-derived CDR1 and CDR2 are LGHNA and YNFKEQ. Trimming cost V 0 bases and J 7 bases, with 8 bases left between them. The CDR3 nucleotides read TGTGCCAGCAGCCAAGATAGAGGATATACGCAGTATTTT. It encodes CASSQDRGYTQYF.

J is TRBJ2-7 and V is TRBV6-5; D gene unclear. The CDR3 is 11 residues long. Between the trimmed V and J ends, which lost 8 bases and 2 bases, there was a span of 7 bases. Per germline, CDR1 MNHEY and CDR2 SVGAGI. The CDR3 reads CASFSAYEQYF. Here the CDR3 DNA reads TGTGCCAGCTTTTCTGCCTACGAGCAGTACTTC.

This sequence joins TRBV4-2 and TRBJ2-1; the match to TRBD2 covers 7 bases. The J segment lost 4 bases and the V segment lost 1 base, leaving 7 bases of the junction unmatched. The germline V gene has CDR1 LGHNA and CDR2 YNFKEQ. CDR3 length equals 16 residues. The CDR3 here is CASSQGRRERYNEQFF. CDR3 coding DNA: TGTGCCAGCAGCCAAGGTCGGCGGGAGCGGTACAATGAGCAGTTCTTC.

The V call is TRBV30, the J call TRBJ2-7; D is undetermined. Trimming cost V 4 bases and J 0 bases, with 16 bases left between them. From germline, CDR1 is GTSNPN and CDR2 SVGIG (reference sequence). There are 15 residues in the CDR3. The CDR3 DNA reads as TGTGCCTGGACCCTAACGCTCGGTTTCTCCTACGAGCAGTACTTC. As protein: CAWTLTLGFSYEQYF.

The chain has TRBV10-1 and TRBJ1-1; D is possibly TRBD1 (5 bases). The CDR3 is 17 residues long. The V gene's germline CDR1 is WNHNN and CDR2 SYGVQD (reference sequence). Trimming removed 2 bases from V and 5 bases from J, with 21 bases in between. CDR3 sequence (DNA): TGCGCCAGCAGTGAGGGAGACCGGGAGGGGCGAGTAACTGAAGCTTTCTTT. Amino acids: CASSEGDREGRVTEAFF.